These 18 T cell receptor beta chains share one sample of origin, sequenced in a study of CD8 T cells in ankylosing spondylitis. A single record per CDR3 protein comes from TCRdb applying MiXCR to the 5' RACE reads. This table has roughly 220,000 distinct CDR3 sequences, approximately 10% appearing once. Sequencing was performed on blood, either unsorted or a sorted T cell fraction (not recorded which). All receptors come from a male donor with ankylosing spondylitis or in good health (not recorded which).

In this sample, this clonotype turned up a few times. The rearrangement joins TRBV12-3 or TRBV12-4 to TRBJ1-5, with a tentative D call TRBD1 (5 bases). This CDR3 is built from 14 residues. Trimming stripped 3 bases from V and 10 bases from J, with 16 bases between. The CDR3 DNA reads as TGTGCCAGCAGTTTGGAAGGGGTGGTGGGACCCCAGCATTTT. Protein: CASSLEGVVGPQHF.

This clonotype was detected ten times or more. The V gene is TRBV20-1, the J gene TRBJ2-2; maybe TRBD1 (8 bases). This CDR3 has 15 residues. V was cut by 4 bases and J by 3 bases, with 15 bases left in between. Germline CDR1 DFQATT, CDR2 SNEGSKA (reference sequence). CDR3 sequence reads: CSATQGAGDTGELFF. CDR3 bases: TGCAGTGCTACCCAGGGGGCGGGGGACACCGGGGAGCTGTTTTTT.

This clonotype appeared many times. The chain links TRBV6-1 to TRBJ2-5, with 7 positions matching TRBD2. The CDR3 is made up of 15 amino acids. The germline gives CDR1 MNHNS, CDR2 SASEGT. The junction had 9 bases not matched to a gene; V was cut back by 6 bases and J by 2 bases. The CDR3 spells CASRERAGGQETQYF. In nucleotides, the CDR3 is TGTGCCAGCAGGGAAAGGGCCGGGGGGCAAGAGACCCAGTACTTC.

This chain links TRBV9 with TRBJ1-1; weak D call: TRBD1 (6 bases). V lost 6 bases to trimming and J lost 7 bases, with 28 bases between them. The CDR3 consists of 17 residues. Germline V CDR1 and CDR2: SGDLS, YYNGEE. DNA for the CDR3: TGTGCCAGCACCCGGGTGCCTACAGGGTCTGGGTCCTTTGAAGCTTTCTTT. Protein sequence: CASTRVPTGSGSFEAFF.

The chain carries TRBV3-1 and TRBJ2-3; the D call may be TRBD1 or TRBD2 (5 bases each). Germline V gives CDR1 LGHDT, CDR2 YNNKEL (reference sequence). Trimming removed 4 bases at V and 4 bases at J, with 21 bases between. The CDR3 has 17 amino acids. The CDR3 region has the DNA TGTGCCAGCAGCCCCGGGGCAGAGGGTCGGAGTCCAGATACGCAGTATTTT. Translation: CASSPGAEGRSPDTQYF.

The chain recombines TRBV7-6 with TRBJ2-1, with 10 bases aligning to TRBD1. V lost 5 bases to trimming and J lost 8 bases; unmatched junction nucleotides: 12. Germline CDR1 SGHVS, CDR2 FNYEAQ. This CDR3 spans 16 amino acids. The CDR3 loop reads CASSARQGASVDEQFF. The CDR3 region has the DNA TGTGCCAGCAGCGCAAGACAGGGGGCAAGTGTAGATGAGCAGTTCTTC.

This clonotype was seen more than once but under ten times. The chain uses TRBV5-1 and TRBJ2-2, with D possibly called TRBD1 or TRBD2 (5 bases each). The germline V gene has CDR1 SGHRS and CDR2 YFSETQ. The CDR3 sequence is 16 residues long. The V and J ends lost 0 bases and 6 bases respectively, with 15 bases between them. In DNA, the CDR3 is TGCGCCAGCAGCTTGGTTACAGGTGGAGGATCCGGGGAGCTGTTTTTT. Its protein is CASSLVTGGGSGELFF.

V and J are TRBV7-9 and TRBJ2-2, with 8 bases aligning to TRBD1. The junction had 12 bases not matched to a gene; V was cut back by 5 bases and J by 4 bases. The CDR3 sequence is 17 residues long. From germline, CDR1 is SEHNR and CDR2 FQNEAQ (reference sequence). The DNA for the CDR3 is TGTGCCAGCAGCCTATCTAGGGGGACAGGAATCACCGGGGAGCTGTTTTTT. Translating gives CASSLSRGTGITGELFF.

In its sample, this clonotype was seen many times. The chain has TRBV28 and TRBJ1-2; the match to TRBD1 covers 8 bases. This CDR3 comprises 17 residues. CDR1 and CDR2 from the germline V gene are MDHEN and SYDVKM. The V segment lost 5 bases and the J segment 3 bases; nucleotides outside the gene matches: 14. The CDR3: CASSETADRAPYYGYTF. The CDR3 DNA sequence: TGTGCCAGCAGTGAGACCGCGGACAGGGCACCTTACTATGGCTACACCTTC.

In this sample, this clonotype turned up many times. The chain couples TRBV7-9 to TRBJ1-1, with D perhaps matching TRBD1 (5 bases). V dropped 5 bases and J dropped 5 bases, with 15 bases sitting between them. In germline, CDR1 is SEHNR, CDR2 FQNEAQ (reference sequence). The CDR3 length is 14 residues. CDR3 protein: CASSPAGGQTEAFF. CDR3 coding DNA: TGTGCCAGCAGCCCCGCCGGGGGTCAGACTGAAGCTTTCTTT.

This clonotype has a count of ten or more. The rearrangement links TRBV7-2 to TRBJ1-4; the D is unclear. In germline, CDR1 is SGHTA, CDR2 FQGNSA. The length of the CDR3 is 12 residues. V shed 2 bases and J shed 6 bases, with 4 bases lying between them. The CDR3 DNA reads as TGTGCCAGCAGCTTACTACATGAAAAACTGTTTTTT. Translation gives CASSLLHEKLFF.

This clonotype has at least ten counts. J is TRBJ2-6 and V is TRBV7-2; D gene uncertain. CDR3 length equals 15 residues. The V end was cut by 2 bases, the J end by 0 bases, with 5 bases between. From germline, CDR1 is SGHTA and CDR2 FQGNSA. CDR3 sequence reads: CASSLKGSGANVLTF. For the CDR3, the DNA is TGTGCCAGCAGCTTAAAGGGCTCTGGGGCCAACGTCCTGACTTTC.

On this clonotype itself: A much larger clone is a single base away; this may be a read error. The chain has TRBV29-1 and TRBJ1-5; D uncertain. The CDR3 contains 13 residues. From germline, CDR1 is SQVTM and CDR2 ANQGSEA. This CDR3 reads CSVLVGLNQPPHF. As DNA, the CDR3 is TGCAGCGTTCTGGTGGGCCTCAATCAGCCCCCGCATTTT. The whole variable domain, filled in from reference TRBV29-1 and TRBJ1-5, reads SAVISQKPSRDICQRGTSLTIQCQVDSQVTMMFWYRQQPGQSLTLIATANQGSEATYESGFVIDKFPISRPNLTFSTLTVSNMSPEDSSIYLCSVLVGLNQPPHFGDGTRLSIL.

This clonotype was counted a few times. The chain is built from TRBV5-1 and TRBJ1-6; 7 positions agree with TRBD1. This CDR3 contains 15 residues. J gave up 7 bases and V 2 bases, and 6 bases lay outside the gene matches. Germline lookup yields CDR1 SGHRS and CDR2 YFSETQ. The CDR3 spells CASSFRGVRNSPLHF. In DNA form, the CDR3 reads TGCGCCAGCAGCTTCAGGGGGGTTCGGAATTCACCCCTCCACTTT.

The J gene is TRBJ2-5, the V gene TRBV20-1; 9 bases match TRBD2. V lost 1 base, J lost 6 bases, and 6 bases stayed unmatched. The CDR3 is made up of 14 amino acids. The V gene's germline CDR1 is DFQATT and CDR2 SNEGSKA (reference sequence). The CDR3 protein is CSARVAGGPQTQYF. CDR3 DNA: TGCAGTGCTAGAGTGGCGGGGGGGCCGCAGACCCAGTACTTC.

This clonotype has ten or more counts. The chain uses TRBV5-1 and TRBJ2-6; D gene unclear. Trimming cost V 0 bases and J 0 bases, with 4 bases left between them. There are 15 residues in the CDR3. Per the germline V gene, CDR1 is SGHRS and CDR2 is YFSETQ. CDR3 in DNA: TGCGCCAGCAGCTTGGGAGGCTCTGGGGCCAACGTCCTGACTTTC. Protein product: CASSLGGSGANVLTF. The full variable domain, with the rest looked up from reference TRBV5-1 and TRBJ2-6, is KAGVTQTPRYLIKTRGQQVTLSCSPISGHRSVSWYQQTPGQGLQFLFEYFSETQRNKGNFPGRFSGRQFSNSRSEMNVSTLELGDSALYLCASSLGGSGANVLTFGAGSRLTVL.

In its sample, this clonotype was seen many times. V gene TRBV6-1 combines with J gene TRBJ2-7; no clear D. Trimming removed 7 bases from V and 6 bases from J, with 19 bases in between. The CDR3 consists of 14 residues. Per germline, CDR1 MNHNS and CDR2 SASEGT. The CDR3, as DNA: TGTGCCAGCATAACCTTCGGAAGGGTTGGCGAGCAGTACTTC. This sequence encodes CASITFGRVGEQYF.

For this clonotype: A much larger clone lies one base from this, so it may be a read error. The chain's CDR3 is CASTRAGELFF. CDR3 in DNA: TGTGCCAGCACCCGCGCCGGGGAGCTGTTTTTT. This rearrangement joins TRBV12-3 or TRBV12-4 to TRBJ2-2, with D unresolved. This CDR3 is 11 amino acids long. Between the trimmed V and J ends, which lost 7 bases and 6 bases, there was a span of 6 bases.